Listed here is a single TCR beta chain. Its antigen is still unknown. The CDR3 length is 15 residues. The junction had 5 bases not matched to a gene; V was cut back by 4 bases and J by 4 bases. Per the germline V gene, CDR1 is SGHDT and CDR2 is YYEEEE. This entry comes from a study of T cell responses to AZD1222 COVID-19 vaccine. Study-wide points: Most donors were white British, females outnumbered males, and clonal diversity was possibly underestimated.

Repertoires were generated with immunoSEQ multiplex PCR, while TCRdb's copy carries only in-frame clones and drops some. This table has around 130,000 clones, over 90% appearing once. The TCR originated in an adult in good health. This sequence joins TRBV5-6 and TRBJ1-2; TRBD1 matches 12 bases. The source was peripheral blood, collected on day 0 of AZD1222 vaccination. The CDR3 DNA reads TGTGCCAGCAGCCCCGGGACAGGGGGCGGCTATGGCTACACCTTC. Translation gives CASSPGTGGGYGYTF.